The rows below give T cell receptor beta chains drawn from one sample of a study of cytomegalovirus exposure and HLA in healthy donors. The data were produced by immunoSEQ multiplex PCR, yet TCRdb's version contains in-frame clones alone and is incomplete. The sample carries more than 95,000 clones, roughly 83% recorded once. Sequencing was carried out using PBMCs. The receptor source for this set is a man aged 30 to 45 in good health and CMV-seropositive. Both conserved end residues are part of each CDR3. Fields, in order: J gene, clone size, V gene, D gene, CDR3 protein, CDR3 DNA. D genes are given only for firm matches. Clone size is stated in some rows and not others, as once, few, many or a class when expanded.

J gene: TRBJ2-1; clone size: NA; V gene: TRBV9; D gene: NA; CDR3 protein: CASSVETSSALHFNEQFF; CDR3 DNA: TGTGCCAGCAGCGTGGAGACTAGTTCCGCACTACATTTCAATGAGCAGTTCTTC
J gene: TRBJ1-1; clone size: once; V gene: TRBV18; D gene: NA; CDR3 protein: CASSLRPRGDTEAFF; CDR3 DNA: TGTGCCAGCTCACTTAGGCCCAGGGGCGACACTGAAGCTTTCTTT
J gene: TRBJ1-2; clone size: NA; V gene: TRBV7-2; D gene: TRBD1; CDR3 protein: CASSLHLDRGRTF; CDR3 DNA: TGTGCCAGCAGCTTACATTTGGACAGGGGGCGCACCTTC
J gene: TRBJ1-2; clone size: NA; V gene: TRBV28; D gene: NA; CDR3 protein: CASTAPGEGGGYTF; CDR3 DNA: TGTGCCAGCACCGCACCAGGGGAAGGGGGAGGCTACACCTTC
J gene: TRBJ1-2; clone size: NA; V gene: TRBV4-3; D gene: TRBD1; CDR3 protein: CASSQAIDRERSYTF; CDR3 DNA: TGCGCCAGCAGCCAAGCCATCGACAGGGAAAGGAGCTACACCTTC
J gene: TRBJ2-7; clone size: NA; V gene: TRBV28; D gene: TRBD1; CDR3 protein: CASTGTGPSYEQYF; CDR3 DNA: TGTGCCAGCACCGGGACAGGACCCTCCTACGAGCAGTACTTC
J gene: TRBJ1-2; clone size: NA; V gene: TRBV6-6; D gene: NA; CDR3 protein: CASSYKPSGNYGYTF; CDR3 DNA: TGTGCCAGCAGTTACAAGCCATCCGGTAACTATGGCTACACCTTC
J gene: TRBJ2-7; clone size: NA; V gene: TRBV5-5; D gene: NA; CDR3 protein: CASILTGSDEQYF; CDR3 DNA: TGTGCCAGCATTTTAACCGGCAGCGACGAGCAGTACTTC
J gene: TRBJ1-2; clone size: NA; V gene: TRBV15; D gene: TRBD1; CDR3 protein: CATSIGTGWNYGYTF; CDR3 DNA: TGTGCCACCAGCATCGGGACAGGGTGGAACTATGGCTACACCTTC
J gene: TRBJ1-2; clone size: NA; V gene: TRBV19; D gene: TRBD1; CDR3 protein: CASSTRTGATNYGYTF; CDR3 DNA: TGTGCCAGTAGTACTCGGACAGGGGCCACTAACTATGGCTACACCTTC
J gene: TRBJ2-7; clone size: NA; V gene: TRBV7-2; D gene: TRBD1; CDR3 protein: CASNSGRGQVEQYF; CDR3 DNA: TGTGCCAGCAACTCGGGTAGGGGGCAGGTCGAGCAGTACTTC
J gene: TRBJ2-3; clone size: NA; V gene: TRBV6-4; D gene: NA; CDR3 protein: CASSGPGDTQYF; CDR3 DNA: TGTGCCAGCAGTGGCCCAGGGGATACGCAGTATTTT
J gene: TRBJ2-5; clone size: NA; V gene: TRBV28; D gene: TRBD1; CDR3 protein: CASSLFPTDRVGGETQYF; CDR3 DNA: TGTGCCAGCAGTTTATTCCCTACCGACAGGGTTGGCGGGGAGACCCAGTACTTC
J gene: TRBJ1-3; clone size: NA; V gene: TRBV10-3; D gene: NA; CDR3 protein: CAISQKPSVRDFGNTIYF; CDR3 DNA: TGTGCCATCAGTCAGAAACCCTCCGTCAGGGACTTTGGAAACACCATATATTTT
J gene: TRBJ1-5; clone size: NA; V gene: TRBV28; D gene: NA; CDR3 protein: CASSPGGGNQPQHF; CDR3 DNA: TGTGCCAGCAGCCCGGGGGGGGGCAATCAGCCCCAGCATTTT
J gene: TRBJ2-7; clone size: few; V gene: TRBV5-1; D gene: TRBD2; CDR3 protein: CASSLVVAGNYEQYF; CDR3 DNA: TGCGCCAGCAGCCTCGTGGTAGCGGGGAACTACGAGCAGTACTTC
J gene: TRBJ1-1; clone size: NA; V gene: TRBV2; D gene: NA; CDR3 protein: CASRAGHTNTEAFF; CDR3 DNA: TGTGCCAGCAGAGCGGGACATACGAACACTGAAGCTTTCTTT
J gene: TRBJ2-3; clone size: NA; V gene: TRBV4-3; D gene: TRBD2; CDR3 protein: CASSQLPGTRWATDTQYF; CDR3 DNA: TGCGCCAGCAGCCAACTCCCCGGGACTAGGTGGGCGACAGATACGCAGTATTTT
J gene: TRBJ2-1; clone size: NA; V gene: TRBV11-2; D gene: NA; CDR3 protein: CASSSPRRSGDNNEQFF; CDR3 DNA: TGTGCCAGCAGCTCACCACGTAGAAGCGGGGACAACAATGAGCAGTTCTTC
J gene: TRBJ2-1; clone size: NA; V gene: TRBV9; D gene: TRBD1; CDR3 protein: CASSGRTGPNEQFF; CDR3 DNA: TGTGCCAGCAGCGGACGGACAGGTCCTAATGAGCAGTTCTTC
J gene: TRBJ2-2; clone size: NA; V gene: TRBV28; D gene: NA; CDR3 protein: CASSNPAEELFF; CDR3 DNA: TGTGCCAGCAGTAATCCGGCGGAGGAGCTGTTTTTT
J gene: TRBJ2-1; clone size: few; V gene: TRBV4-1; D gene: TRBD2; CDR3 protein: CASSQDRGLAGDEQFF; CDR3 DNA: TGCGCCAGCAGCCAAGATAGAGGACTAGCGGGAGATGAGCAGTTCTTC
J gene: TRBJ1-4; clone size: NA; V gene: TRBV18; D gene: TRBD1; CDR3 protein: CASSQGAWGEKLFF; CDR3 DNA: TGTGCCAGCTCACAGGGGGCATGGGGTGAAAAACTGTTTTTT
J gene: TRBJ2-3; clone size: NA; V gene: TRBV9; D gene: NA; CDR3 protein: CASSDYYGDTQYF; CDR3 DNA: TGTGCCAGCAGCGACTATTACGGAGATACGCAGTATTTT
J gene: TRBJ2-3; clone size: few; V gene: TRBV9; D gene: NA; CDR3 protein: CASNREKGQLPDTQYF; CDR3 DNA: TGTGCCAGCAACCGAGAAAAGGGGCAGTTGCCAGATACGCAGTATTTT
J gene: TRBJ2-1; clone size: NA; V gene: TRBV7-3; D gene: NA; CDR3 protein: CASSLSSSLSYNEQFF; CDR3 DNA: TGTGCCAGCAGCTTAAGTAGCTCACTATCCTACAATGAGCAGTTCTTC
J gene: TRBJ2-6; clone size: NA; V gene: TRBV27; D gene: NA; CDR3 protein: CASSLQGSGANVLTF; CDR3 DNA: TGTGCCAGCAGTTTACAGGGATCTGGGGCCAACGTCCTGACTTTC
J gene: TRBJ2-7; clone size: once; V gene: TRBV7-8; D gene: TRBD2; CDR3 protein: CASSPRTSGISEQYF; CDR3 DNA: TGTGCCAGCAGCCCGAGGACTAGCGGGATCAGCGAGCAGTACTTC
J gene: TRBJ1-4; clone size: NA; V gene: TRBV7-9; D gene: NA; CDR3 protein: CASSRPGERAEKLFF; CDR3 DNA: TGTGCCAGCAGCCGCCCTGGTGAGCGCGCAGAAAAACTGTTTTTT
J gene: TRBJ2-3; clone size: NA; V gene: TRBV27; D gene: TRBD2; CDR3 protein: CASSPTISVTGTSGSTDTQYF; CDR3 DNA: TGTGCCAGCAGTCCGACCATATCCGTGACCGGGACTAGCGGAAGCACAGATACGCAGTATTTT
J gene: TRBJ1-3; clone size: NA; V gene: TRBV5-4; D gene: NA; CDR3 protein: CASSLAGDGVGNTIYF; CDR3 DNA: TGTGCCAGCAGCTTGGCGGGGGATGGGGTTGGAAACACCATATATTTT
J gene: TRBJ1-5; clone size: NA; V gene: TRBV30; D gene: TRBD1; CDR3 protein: CAWSRDRAQPQHF; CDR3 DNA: TGTGCCTGGAGCCGGGACAGGGCTCAGCCCCAGCATTTT
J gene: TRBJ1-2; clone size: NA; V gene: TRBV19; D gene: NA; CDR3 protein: CASSIQYARYGYTF; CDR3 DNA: TGTGCCAGTAGTATCCAGTATGCTAGATATGGCTACACCTTC
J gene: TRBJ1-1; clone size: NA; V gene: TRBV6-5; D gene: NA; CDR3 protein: CASSYSGQSNTEAFF; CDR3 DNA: TGTGCCAGCAGTTACTCCGGACAGTCGAACACTGAAGCTTTCTTT
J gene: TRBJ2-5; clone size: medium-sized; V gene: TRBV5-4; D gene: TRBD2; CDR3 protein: CASSLILAGQETQYF; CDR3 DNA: TGTGCCAGCAGCTTAATTCTAGCGGGGCAGGAGACCCAGTACTTC
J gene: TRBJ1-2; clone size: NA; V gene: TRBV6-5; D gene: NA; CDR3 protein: CASSELSSYGYTF; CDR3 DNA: TGTGCCAGCAGTGAACTATCAAGCTATGGCTACACCTTC
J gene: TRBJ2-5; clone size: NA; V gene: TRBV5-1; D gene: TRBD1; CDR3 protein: CASSETGGETQYF; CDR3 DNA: TGCGCCAGCAGCGAGACAGGGGGAGAGACCCAGTACTTC
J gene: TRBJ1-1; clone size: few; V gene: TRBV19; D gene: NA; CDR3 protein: CASTLEGGRDTEAFF; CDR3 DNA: TGTGCCAGTACCCTTGAGGGCGGAAGGGACACTGAAGCTTTCTTT
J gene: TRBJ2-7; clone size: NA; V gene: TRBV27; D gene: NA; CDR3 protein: CASSLSFGLSAHEQYF; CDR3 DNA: TGTGCCAGCAGTTTATCGTTCGGACTGAGCGCCCACGAGCAGTACTTC
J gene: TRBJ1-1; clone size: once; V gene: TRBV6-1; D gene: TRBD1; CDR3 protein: CASSRQGAPTEAFF; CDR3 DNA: TGTGCCAGCAGTCGACAGGGGGCGCCCACTGAAGCTTTCTTT
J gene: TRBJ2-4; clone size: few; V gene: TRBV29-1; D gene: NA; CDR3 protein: CSVGTALAKNSQYF; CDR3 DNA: TGCAGCGTTGGGACAGCCCTAGCCAAAAACAGTCAGTACTTC
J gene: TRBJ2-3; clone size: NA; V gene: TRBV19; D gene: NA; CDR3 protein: CASSIEAGYLPDTQYF; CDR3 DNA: TGTGCCAGTAGTATAGAGGCGGGTTATTTACCAGATACGCAGTATTTT
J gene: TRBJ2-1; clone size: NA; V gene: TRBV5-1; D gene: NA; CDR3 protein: CASSWGSERGNEQFF; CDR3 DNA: TGCGCCAGCAGCTGGGGCAGCGAAAGGGGCAATGAGCAGTTCTTC
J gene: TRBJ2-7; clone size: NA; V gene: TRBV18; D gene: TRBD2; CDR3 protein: CASSPTGTTNSGEQYF; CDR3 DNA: TGTGCCAGCTCGCCGACCGGGACTACTAACTCAGGCGAGCAGTACTTC